This T cell receptor beta chain was recorded in a study of cytotoxic CD8 clonotypes in ibrutinib-treated CLL. Across the whole study: Researchers reported ten to eleven relapsed/refractory and about 15 treatment-naive patients, about 17 of them IGHV unmutated. General study results and limits: The study found clonality rose at ibrutinib response, then fell toward baseline at progression. T-cell clonality at baseline went above that of age-matched healthy donors and rose and fell with circulating CD8+ T-cell counts. Among the clonotypes, public ones were uncommon and contracted or held stable on treatment.

About this clone: No antigen is known for it.

Sequenced by immunoSEQ multiplex PCR; TCRdb stores in-frame clones only, minus some. The table includes around 200,000 clones, more than 70% detected once. J lost 4 bases, V lost 2 bases, and 5 bases had no gene match. Germline values: CDR1 MNHEY, CDR2 SMNVEV (reference sequence). The CDR3 spans 15 residues. The chain carries TRBV27 and TRBJ2-7, with TRBD2 matching 10 bases. The sequences come from PBMCs, collected after 12 months of ibrutinib treatment. The source of this sequence is a human donor with chronic lymphocytic leukemia. For the CDR3, the DNA is TGTGCCAGCAGTTTACTTGCTAGCGGGAGTTACGAGCAGTACTTC. Translating gives CASSLLASGSYEQYF.